The sequence of this T cell receptor (beta chain) was determined in a study of blood T cell repertoires in COVID-19. Looking at the study overall: PBMCs, B-cell-depleted T cells, or T cells were the source of the cDNA or gDNA that made up the material.

This CDR3 is 15 amino acids long. Germline CDR1 is SNHLY and CDR2 is FYNNEI. Per the authors' pipeline: Estimates of nucleated cell counts were drawn from the amplification of reference gene primers. Assay: immunoSEQ multiplex PCR; the TCRdb copy retains only in-frame clones and omits some. V and J calls and clone size are those listed in that table; D and trimming were worked out from the DNA. The sample lists 150,000 to 180,000 clones; about 88% were seen once. To note about this clone: One end of the junction fails to match germline, which may point to a read error.

The age range of participants was about 18 to 100 years, with residence in about two dozen US areas. The recovered donors of Cohort 3 showed two negative PCRs, clearance, or symptom resolution. This sequence was found in a man aged 45-65 years who had recovered from COVID-19. Sequencing was carried out using PBMCs or T cells enriched from blood (not recorded which). The chain recombines TRBV2 with TRBJ2-5, with a weak D call TRBD2 (5 bases). CDR3 coding DNA: TGTGCCAGCAGAGAAGACGGGATTAAACAAGAGACCCAGTACTTC. Protein product: CASREDGIKQETQYF.